The 25 T cell receptor beta chains presented below share a single source sample, sequenced in a study of regulatory T cells. Amplification used 52 TRBV primers and 13 TRBJ primers. Data came from immunoSEQ multiplex PCR; TCRdb stores just in-frame clones and leaves some out. The sample consists of almost 30,000 clones, about 90% of them appearing once. No antigen has been identified for these receptors. Findings and limits, study-wide: Hydrophobic residues at CDR3 positions 6 and 7 were enriched in conventional CD4+ T cells of CD3G-deficient patients.

What was sequenced was conventional CD4+ T cells sorted from blood. All receptors derive from a person between 18 and 30 years old with CD3G deficiency.

The rearrangement joins TRBV7-9 to TRBJ2-1; 14 bases match TRBD2. The CDR3 is made up of 14 amino acids. The V gene end was trimmed by 5 bases and the J gene end by 9 bases; junction bases not matched to a gene: 3. The germline V gene encodes CDR1 SEHNR and CDR2 FQNEAQ (reference sequence). CDR3 amino acids: CASSGTSGSAEQFF. CDR3 DNA: TGTGCCAGCAGCGGGACTAGCGGGAGCGCTGAGCAGTTCTTC. The full variable domain, rest sourced from reference TRBV7-9 and TRBJ2-1, is DTGVSQNPRHKITKRGQNVTFRCDPISEHNRLYWYRQTLGQGPEFLTYFQNEAQLEKSRLLSDRFSAERPKGSFSTLEIQRTEQGDSAMYLCASSGTSGSAEQFFGPGTRLTVL.

The chain carries TRBV28 and TRBJ1-2; D gene unclear. Germline loops: CDR1 MDHEN, CDR2 SYDVKM. Trimming cost V 8 bases and J 4 bases, with 14 bases left between them. The CDR3 is 13 amino acids. The CDR3, as DNA: TGTGCCAGCGCCGATCCGGGTTTCTATGGCTACACCTTC. Translating gives CASADPGFYGYTF.

This sequence joins TRBV28 and TRBJ2-7, with a weak D call TRBD2 (5 bases). Germline CDR1 MDHEN, CDR2 SYDVKM. The CDR3 covers 15 residues. Trimming took 4 bases from V and 2 from J, leaving 15 bases between them. The CDR3 DNA reads as TGTGCCAGCAGTTCCCCAGGAATGGGAGCCTACGAGCAGTACTTC. It translates to CASSSPGMGAYEQYF.

This chain uses TRBV28 with TRBJ1-6; the D is unclear. Germline lookup yields CDR1 MDHEN and CDR2 SYDVKM. The ends were cut back, 4 bases at V and 0 bases at J, with 13 bases in the middle. The length of the CDR3 is 17 residues. The CDR3 bases are TGTGCCAGCAGTTCATCCCTCAAGAGCTCCTATAATTCACCCCTCCACTTT. It codes for CASSSSLKSSYNSPLHF.

The chain joins TRBV4-1 to TRBJ2-1; D is perhaps TRBD1 or TRBD2 (5 bases each). The V gene lost 0 bases and the J gene lost 15 bases, with 18 bases spanning the gap. This CDR3 contains 14 residues. Germline-derived CDR1 and CDR2 are MGHRA and YSYEKL. CDR3 DNA sequence: TGCGCCAGCAGCCAAGATCGGCGCCGGGACCGGGGGTTCTTC. It codes for CASSQDRRRDRGFF.

The chain couples TRBV10-2 to TRBJ1-1; 9 nucleotides match TRBD1. V lost 5 bases to trimming and J lost 4 bases; unmatched junction nucleotides: 2. The CDR3 loop spans 13 amino acids. The V gene's germline CDR1 is WSHSY and CDR2 SAAADI. CDR3 residues: CASSLTGGTEAFF. The CDR3 nucleotides read TGCGCCAGCAGTTTGACAGGGGGCACTGAAGCTTTCTTT.

The CDR3 DNA sequence: TGTGCCAGCAGTTTAAGGGCTAGCGGGAGCCCGTCCTACGAGCAGTACTTC. Protein product: CASSLRASGSPSYEQYF. This sequence joins TRBV28 and TRBJ2-7; 10 bases line up with TRBD2. The CDR3 loop spans 17 amino acids. Trimming took 2 bases from V and 1 from J; bases not matched to a gene: 8. The germline V gene encodes CDR1 MDHEN and CDR2 SYDVKM.

The CDR3 sequence: CASTPLAGGYNEQFF. Written as DNA, the CDR3 is TGTGCCAGCACCCCCTTGGCGGGGGGGTACAATGAGCAGTTCTTC. This rearrangement joins TRBV2 to TRBJ2-1, with 9 bases matching TRBD2. CDR3 length: 15 amino acids. The germline V gene has CDR1 SNHLY and CDR2 FYNNEI. The junction had 8 bases not matched to a gene; V was cut back by 7 bases and J by 4 bases.

This chain uses TRBV6-1 with TRBJ2-7; TRBD1 might be the D (5 bases). Trimming took 1 base from V and 2 from J, leaving 9 bases between them. The CDR3 loop spans 14 amino acids. The germline V gene has CDR1 MNHNS and CDR2 SASEGT. The CDR3: CASSEGDSPYEQYF. Written as DNA, the CDR3 is TGTGCCAGCAGTGAAGGAGACAGTCCCTACGAGCAGTACTTC.

V is TRBV7-9 and J is TRBJ2-1, with 12 bases matching TRBD2. The CDR3 loop spans 16 amino acids. Germline V gives CDR1 SEHNR, CDR2 FQNEAQ (reference sequence). The V segment lost 6 bases and the J segment 2 bases; nucleotides outside the gene matches: 5. CDR3 nucleotide sequence: TGTGCCAGCAGTGGGACTAGCGGGCCTCCCTACAATGAGCAGTTCTTC. This codes for CASSGTSGPPYNEQFF.

The gene calls are TRBV5-1 and TRBJ2-1; 9 bases are shared with TRBD2. Per germline, CDR1 SGHRS and CDR2 YFSETQ. The V and J ends lost 2 bases and 8 bases, in that order; junction bases with no gene match: 11. The CDR3 is made up of 16 amino acids. CDR3 amino acids: CASSLGLAGSGYEQFF. The CDR3 nucleotides read TGCGCCAGCAGCTTAGGGCTAGCGGGGAGCGGCTATGAGCAGTTCTTC.

The V gene is TRBV5-1, the J gene TRBJ2-2, with a tentative D call TRBD2 (6 bases). This CDR3 contains 16 residues. Per the germline V gene, CDR1 is SGHRS and CDR2 is YFSETQ. The V and J ends lost 0 bases and 5 bases respectively, with 14 bases between them. The DNA of the CDR3 is TGCGCCAGCAGCTTGGCCCTCGACAGCGGGACCGGGGAGCTGTTTTTT. It specifies CASSLALDSGTGELFF.

The rearrangement links TRBV28 to TRBJ2-6; 7 bases fit TRBD1. The V and J ends lost 6 bases and 1 base, in that order; junction bases with no gene match: 9. The germline CDR1 and CDR2 sequences are MDHEN and SYDVKM. This CDR3 is built from 17 residues. The CDR3 sequence is CASSRTGALSGANVLTF. CDR3 DNA: TGTGCCAGCAGCCGTACAGGGGCCCTGTCTGGGGCCAACGTCCTGACTTTC.

V usage is TRBV5-1 and J usage is TRBJ1-5; a possible D gene is TRBD1 (5 bases). The CDR3 totals 17 residues. The V end lost 9 bases, the J end lost 0 bases, and 22 bases lay between the germline ends. The germline V gene encodes CDR1 SGHRS and CDR2 YFSETQ. CDR3: CATPRRGAVNSNQPQHF. The DNA of the CDR3 is TGCGCCACCCCCCGGAGGGGCGCGGTGAATAGCAATCAGCCCCAGCATTTT.

The genes are TRBV29-1 and TRBJ1-1; weak D call: TRBD1 (5 bases). CDR1 and CDR2 from the germline V gene are SQVTM and ANQGSEA. The V end was cut by 5 bases, the J end by 5 bases, with 21 bases between. This CDR3 spans 15 amino acids. CDR3 sequence (DNA): TGCAGCGTTAGGGACCGCTCGGAAGGCTGGACTGAAGCTTTCTTT. This sequence encodes CSVRDRSEGWTEAFF.

The rearrangement uses TRBV2 and TRBJ2-1; 8 positions agree with TRBD1. This CDR3 contains 18 residues. Germline V gene sequence: CDR1 SNHLY, CDR2 FYNNEI. V shed 6 bases and J 0 bases; nucleotides not matched to a gene: 13. The DNA of the CDR3 is TGTGCCAGCAGGAGGGACAGGCGGTCAATAAGCTCCTACAATGAGCAGTTCTTC. Its translation: CASRRDRRSISSYNEQFF. The whole variable domain, filled in from reference TRBV2 and TRBJ2-1, reads EPEVTQTPSHQVTQMGQEVILRCVPISNHLYFYWYRQILGQKVEFLVSFYNNEISEKSEIFDDQFSVERPDGSNFTLKIRSTKLEDSAMYFCASRRDRRSISSYNEQFFGPGTRLTVL.

The V gene is TRBV28, the J gene TRBJ1-5; unclear D gene. The germline V gene encodes CDR1 MDHEN and CDR2 SYDVKM. The CDR3 totals 18 residues. Between the trimmed V and J ends, which lost 5 bases and 0 bases, there was a span of 20 bases. CDR3 loop: CASSPLSLTRYSNQPQHF. DNA for the CDR3: TGTGCCAGCAGTCCCCTATCGTTGACACGGTATAGCAATCAGCCCCAGCATTTT.

Only one count was recorded for this clone. The CDR3 sequence is CASSSTGTETQYF. Written as DNA, the CDR3 is TGCGCCAGCAGCTCCACAGGGACGGAGACCCAGTACTTC. The rearrangement joins TRBV5-1 to TRBJ2-5, with D possibly TRBD1 on 6 matching bases. V lost 3 bases and J lost 5, with 11 bases in between. Germline CDR1 and CDR2: SGHRS and YFSETQ. The CDR3 runs 13 residues.

The genes are TRBV19 and TRBJ2-5, with D possibly matching TRBD1 (5 bases). This CDR3 spans 13 amino acids. Deletions cut 4 bases from V and 5 bases from J, with 11 bases between. The germline V gene has CDR1 LNHDA and CDR2 SQIVND (reference sequence). The CDR3 sequence is CASSRGWRETQYF. The DNA for the CDR3 is TGTGCCAGTAGTAGGGGCTGGCGGGAGACCCAGTACTTC.

CDR3 sequence (DNA): TGTGCCAGCAGCTCTAGATTCCGGCAGAGAAGAAACACCGGGGAGCTGTTTTTT. Protein sequence: CASSSRFRQRRNTGELFF. The gene calls are TRBV28 and TRBJ2-2; D unclear. Germline CDR1 is MDHEN and CDR2 is SYDVKM. V gave up 6 bases and J gave up 2 bases, with 22 bases separating them. The CDR3 loop spans 18 amino acids. Combining the CDR3 with reference TRBV28 and TRBJ2-2 gives the whole variable domain DVKVTQSSRYLVKRTGEKVFLECVQDMDHENMFWYRQDPGLGLRLIYFSYDVKMKEKGDIPEGYSVSREKKERFSLILESASTNQTSMYLCASSSRFRQRRNTGELFFGEGSRLTVL.

The CDR3: CASSLVLNTENEQFF. In nucleotides, the CDR3 is TGTGCCAGCAGCTTAGTCCTTAATACGGAGAATGAGCAGTTCTTC. J is TRBJ2-1 and V is TRBV11-2; D gene uncertain. V lost 1 base and J 7 bases, leaving 14 bases between the germline ends. The CDR3 is made up of 15 amino acids. In germline, CDR1 is SGHAT, CDR2 FQNNGV.

The chain employs TRBV28 and TRBJ1-1; a possible D gene is TRBD1 (5 bases). The germline V and J ends were trimmed by 6 bases and 1 base, with 9 bases remaining between them. The CDR3 sequence is 13 residues long. Germline values: CDR1 MDHEN, CDR2 SYDVKM. The CDR3 sequence is CASRNQGNTEAFF. The CDR3 nucleotides are TGTGCCAGCAGAAATCAGGGGAACACTGAAGCTTTCTTT.

V is TRBV28 and J is TRBJ1-2, with 11 bases fitting TRBD1. This CDR3 is 16 amino acids long. In germline, CDR1 is MDHEN, CDR2 SYDVKM. The V segment lost 5 bases and the J segment 7 bases; nucleotides outside the gene matches: 12. CDR3 sequence reads: CASSPHRGQGEPGYTF. As DNA, the CDR3 is TGTGCCAGCAGTCCACACCGGGGACAGGGGGAACCTGGCTACACCTTC.

V gene TRBV28 combines with J gene TRBJ2-1, with TRBD1 as a possible D gene (6 bases). CDR3 length equals 16 residues. Trimming removed 1 base at V and 7 bases at J, with 17 bases between. CDR1 MDHEN and CDR2 SYDVKM come from the germline V gene. CDR3 sequence reads: CASSLFDRGRGNEQFF. The CDR3 region has the DNA TGTGCCAGCAGTTTATTTGATAGGGGCAGGGGTAATGAGCAGTTCTTC. Full variable domain (missing parts from reference TRBV28 and TRBJ2-1): DVKVTQSSRYLVKRTGEKVFLECVQDMDHENMFWYRQDPGLGLRLIYFSYDVKMKEKGDIPEGYSVSREKKERFSLILESASTNQTSMYLCASSLFDRGRGNEQFFGPGTRLTVL.

This chain uses TRBV7-9 with TRBJ1-4; 7 nucleotides agree with TRBD1. The CDR3 extends over 16 amino acids. Losses at the gene ends were 3 bases for V and 7 bases for J; bases not matched to a gene: 11. CDR1 and CDR2 (germline): SEHNR, FQNEAQ (reference sequence). The CDR3 DNA is TGTGCCAGCAGCTTTTATCTGGCAGGGGGAAGTGAAAAACTGTTTTTT. Translation: CASSFYLAGGSEKLFF.